This T cell receptor beta chain was obtained from a study of shared clonotypes between healthy human individuals. Regarding the study as a whole: Generally, estimated richness proved larger in naive subsets than it did in memory subsets.

As regards this clone: Its antigen is as yet unknown.

Recent acute infections and vaccinations were absent in the healthy HIV-negative adult donors. The CDR3 sequence is 14 residues long. With 5 bases removed from V and 0 bases from J, the gap between germline ends came to 12 bases. The V gene's germline CDR1 is SGHDT and CDR2 YYEEEE. Sorted-subset replicate PCRs used 150 to 200 ng DNA, approximately 33,000 T cell genomes. Profiled with immunoSEQ multiplex PCR; TCRdb holds only in-frame clones, not every one. The sample consists of roughly 2.5 million clones, more than 90% of them appearing once. The TCR sequence derives from a man aged 18 to 29 in good health. The sample taken for sequencing was naive CD4+ T cells sorted from blood. Subset of the sample: CD45RA+ positively selected. This chain joins TRBV5-6 and TRBJ2-7; tentative D call: TRBD1 (6 bases). The CDR3 sequence is CASRNKQGSYEQYF. CDR3 in DNA: TGTGCCAGCAGAAACAAACAGGGCTCCTACGAGCAGTACTTC.